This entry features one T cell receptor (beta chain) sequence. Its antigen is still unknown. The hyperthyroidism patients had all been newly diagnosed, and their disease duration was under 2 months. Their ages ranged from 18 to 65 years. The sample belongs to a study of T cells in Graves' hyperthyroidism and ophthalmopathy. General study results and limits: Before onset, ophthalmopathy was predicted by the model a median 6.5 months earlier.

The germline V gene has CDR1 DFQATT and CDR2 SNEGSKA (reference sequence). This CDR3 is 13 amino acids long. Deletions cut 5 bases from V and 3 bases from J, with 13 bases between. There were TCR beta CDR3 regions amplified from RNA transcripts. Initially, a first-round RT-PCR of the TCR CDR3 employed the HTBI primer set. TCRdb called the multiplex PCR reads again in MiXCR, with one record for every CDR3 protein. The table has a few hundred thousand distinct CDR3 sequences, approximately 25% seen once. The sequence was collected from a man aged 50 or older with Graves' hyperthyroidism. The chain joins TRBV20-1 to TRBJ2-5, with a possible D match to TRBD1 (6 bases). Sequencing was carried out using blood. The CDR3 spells CSASRTVKETQYF. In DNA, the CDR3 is TGCAGTGCTTCAAGGACAGTCAAAGAGACCCAGTACTTC.